Presented here are 27 T cell receptor beta chains from one specimen sequenced in a study of blood T cells in healthy people across ages. Primed by a sample-barcoded 5' primer and a J-beta primer mix, a second PCR proceeded for 7 to 11 cycles. TCRdb reprocessed the 5' RACE reads via MiXCR and lists one record per CDR3 protein. This table has roughly 1.9 million distinct CDR3 sequences, about two fifths appearing once. Material for sequencing was blood. The receptor set was obtained from a human donor in good health.

V gene TRBV4-1 combines with J gene TRBJ1-4; 8 bases map to TRBD1. The ends lost 6 bases at V and 8 bases at J; junction bases unmatched: 8. The germline gives CDR1 MGHRA, CDR2 YSYEKL. This CDR3 comprises 14 residues. CDR3 amino acids: CASRYPGGEEKLFF. Here the CDR3 DNA reads TGCGCCAGCAGGTACCCAGGGGGCGAAGAAAAACTGTTTTTT.

V is TRBV4-3 and J is TRBJ1-2; TRBD1 agrees at 7 bases. This CDR3 is 14 amino acids long. The germline V gene has CDR1 LGHNA and CDR2 YSLEER. V dropped 1 base and J dropped 5; count of bases not matched to a gene: 4. CDR3 region: CASSQARGAYGYTF. CDR3 nucleotide sequence: TGCGCCAGCAGCCAAGCCAGGGGGGCATATGGCTACACCTTC.

V gene TRBV11-2 combines with J gene TRBJ2-7; possible D gene TRBD2, 5 bases. CDR1 is SGHAT and CDR2 is FQNNGV in the germline V gene. V was clipped by 5 bases and J by 1 base, with 12 bases between them. The length of the CDR3 is 14 residues. CDR3 residues: CASSPIRGSYEQYF. In DNA, the CDR3 is TGTGCCAGCAGCCCCATCCGGGGATCCTACGAGCAGTACTTC. The whole variable domain, remainder taken from reference TRBV11-2 and TRBJ2-7, is EAGVAQSPRYKIIEKRQSVAFWCNPISGHATLYWYQQILGQGPKLLIQFQNNGVVDDSQLPKDRFSAERLKGVDSTLKIQPAKLEDSAVYLCASSPIRGSYEQYFGPGTRLTVT.

For the CDR3, the DNA is TGTGCCACCAGTGATTTCCCGGGACGAAAGGGAGGGGAGACCCAGTACTTC. This encodes CATSDFPGRKGGETQYF. The chain combines TRBV24-1 with TRBJ2-7; TRBD2 matches 7 bases. The J call may be incorrect, as the DNA end agrees better with TRBJ2-5. The CDR3 totals 17 residues. The germline V gene has CDR1 KGHDR and CDR2 SFDVKD.

This clonotype turned up a few times. The gene calls are TRBV5-1 and TRBJ2-1, with 11 bases that match TRBD2. In germline, CDR1 is SGHRS, CDR2 YFSETQ. The CDR3 covers 17 residues. V shed 1 base, J shed 8 bases, and the junction held 11 bases outside the gene matches. CDR3 region: CASSLFSGGDFIDEQFF. The CDR3 DNA follows: TGCGCCAGCAGCTTGTTTAGCGGGGGGGATTTCATCGATGAGCAGTTCTTC. Supplemented by reference TRBV5-1 and TRBJ2-1, the full variable domain reads KAGVTQTPRYLIKTRGQQVTLSCSPISGHRSVSWYQQTPGQGLQFLFEYFSETQRNKGNFPGRFSGRQFSNSRSEMNVSTLELGDSALYLCASSLFSGGDFIDEQFFGPGTRLTVL.

Remarks on this clonotype: The germline gene is not matched at one end of the junction; a read error may be the cause. The rearrangement joins TRBV7-8 to TRBJ2-1; D uncertain. The CDR3 loop spans 14 amino acids. CDR1 SGHVS and CDR2 FQNEAQ come from the germline V gene. The DNA for the CDR3 is TGTGCCAGCAGCTTAATGTTGTTGCGCAATGAACAGTTCTTC. This translates into CASSLMLLRNEQFF.

This clonotype was picked up one time. J is TRBJ2-3 and V is TRBV7-2; 7 bases are shared with TRBD1. Per germline, CDR1 SGHTA and CDR2 FQGNSA. The trim removed 3 bases at V and 1 base at J, leaving 4 bases unmatched. The CDR3 spans 15 residues. The CDR3 nucleotides are TGTGCCAGCAGCTTCGCCGGGACAGGCACAGATACGCAGTATTTT. Protein: CASSFAGTGTDTQYF.

The sample holds many counts of this clonotype. The chain is built from TRBV14 and TRBJ1-2; D not certain. Germline CDR1 is SGHDN and CDR2 is FVKESK. The V end lost 1 base, the J end lost 6 bases, and 15 bases lay between the germline ends. The CDR3 is made up of 15 amino acids. The CDR3 reads CASSQVSGWVDGYTF. The CDR3 bases are TGTGCCAGCAGCCAAGTTTCCGGGTGGGTCGATGGCTACACCTTC.

The rearrangement uses TRBV20-1 and TRBJ2-4; 12 bases are shared with TRBD1. The assigned J gene may be wrong: the sequence end matches TRBJ2-7 better. The CDR3 has 17 residues. Per germline, CDR1 DFQATT and CDR2 SNEGSKA (reference sequence). CDR3 residues: CSARSVARDRGRNEQYF. The CDR3 DNA is TGCAGTGCTAGATCCGTTGCCCGGGACAGGGGGCGCAACGAGCAGTACTTC.

This clonotype has just a few counts. V gene TRBV7-9 combines with J gene TRBJ2-1; TRBD1 is a possible D gene (6 bases). CDR3 size: 15 residues. The V end was cut by 5 bases, the J end by 2 bases, with 13 bases between. The germline V gene encodes CDR1 SEHNR and CDR2 FQNEAQ (reference sequence). The CDR3 here is CASSEEAGAYNEQFF. The CDR3 nucleotides are TGTGCCAGCAGCGAGGAGGCAGGGGCCTACAATGAGCAGTTCTTC.

The chain combines TRBV7-8 with TRBJ2-5, with a weak D call TRBD2 (7 bases). Trimming shortened V by 8 bases and J by 4 bases, and 17 bases separated the two germline ends. The CDR3 sequence is 14 residues long. Germline V gene data show CDR1 as SGHVS and CDR2 as FQNEAQ. The CDR3 nucleotides are TGTGCCAGCGCGGATGGCGGGGGCGGAGAGACCCAGTACTTC. This sequence encodes CASADGGGGETQYF.

Notes on this clonotype: This clone may be a read error of a much larger clone one base away. Since the CDR3 does not end with the conserved phenylalanine or tryptophan, this likely comes from a read error. The chain has TRBV7-2 and TRBJ2-3; D may be TRBD1 (5 bases). Per the germline V gene, CDR1 is SGHTA and CDR2 is FQGNSA. CDR3 length equals 13 residues. Trimming shortened V by 4 bases and J by 4 bases, and 9 bases separated the two germline ends. CDR3 amino acids: CASSWKGSDTQYV. CDR3 in DNA: TGTGCCAGCAGCTGGAAGGGGTCAGATACGCAGTATGTT.

J is TRBJ2-3 and V is TRBV5-1; maybe TRBD2 (6 bases). The CDR3 covers 13 residues. CDR1 is SGHRS, CDR2 YFSETQ, per germline. Trimming took off 2 bases at V and 7 bases at J, with 11 bases between the two ends. CDR3 sequence reads: CASSFSGYHTQYF. The CDR3 DNA reads as TGCGCCAGCAGCTTTAGCGGATACCATACGCAGTATTTT.

CDR3 nucleotides: TGTGCCAGCACCCCAGGCGAAGGGGAGCTGTTTTTT. Translation: CASTPGEGELFF. The chain couples TRBV6-1 to TRBJ2-2; no definite D call. CDR1 is MNHNS, CDR2 SASEGT, per germline. Trimming stripped 7 bases from V and 8 bases from J, with 11 bases between. The CDR3 length is 12 residues.

V is TRBV11-1 and J is TRBJ2-1, with a weak D call TRBD1 (5 bases). Germline CDR1 SGHAT, CDR2 FQDESV (reference sequence). Trimming took off 0 bases at V and 3 bases at J, with 9 bases between the two ends. CDR3 length: 15 amino acids. The CDR3 loop reads CASSLAGHNYNEQFF. CDR3 bases: TGTGCCAGCAGCTTAGCCGGACATAACTACAATGAGCAGTTCTTC.

The V call is TRBV3-1, the J call TRBJ2-7, with D unclear. The CDR3 covers 17 residues. V lost 3 bases to trimming and J lost 0 bases, with 18 bases between them. CDR1 is LGHDT, CDR2 YNNKEL, per germline (reference sequence). CDR3 in amino acids: CASSHSLLTISSYEQYF. CDR3 nucleotide sequence: TGTGCCAGCAGCCATAGTCTACTCACCATAAGCTCCTACGAGCAGTACTTC.

This chain uses TRBV20-1 with TRBJ2-1; 8 positions agree with TRBD2. Germline loops: CDR1 DFQATT, CDR2 SNEGSKA (reference sequence). V shed 3 bases and J 8 bases; nucleotides not matched to a gene: 6. The CDR3 has 13 residues. The CDR3 protein is CSASPAGVDEQFF. The DNA of the CDR3 is TGCAGTGCTAGTCCAGCGGGGGTTGATGAGCAGTTCTTC.

This clonotype was seen more than once but under ten times. V and J are TRBV24-1 and TRBJ1-2, with D possibly matching TRBD1 (6 bases). Trimming cost V 2 bases and J 5 bases, with 11 bases left between them. The germline V gene encodes CDR1 KGHDR and CDR2 SFDVKD. The CDR3 is 14 residues long. The CDR3 here is CATSDSRQVYGYTF. CDR3 DNA sequence: TGTGCCACCAGTGATTCGCGACAGGTTTATGGCTACACCTTC.

This clonotype was seen more than once but under ten times. The chain joins TRBV24-1 to TRBJ2-1; D is ambiguous. Trimming cost V 5 bases and J 0 bases, with 10 bases left between them. The germline V gene encodes CDR1 KGHDR and CDR2 SFDVKD. There are 15 residues in the CDR3. The DNA of the CDR3 is TGTGCCACCAGTGGACCGACGAGCTCCTACAATGAGCAGTTCTTC. This sequence encodes CATSGPTSSYNEQFF.

The chain couples TRBV9 to TRBJ2-5; tentatively, D is TRBD2 (7 bases). The CDR3 totals 14 residues. V was pared by 4 bases and J by 8 bases, with 18 bases between. The germline V gene has CDR1 SGDLS and CDR2 YYNGEE. The chain's CDR3 is CASSRGGPEETQYF. CDR3 bases: TGTGCCAGCAGCAGGGGGGGCCCTGAGGAAACCCAGTACTTC.

This chain uses TRBV27 with TRBJ1-2; D is unclear. Deletions cut 8 bases from V and 11 bases from J, with 21 bases between. Germline CDR1 MNHEY, CDR2 SMNVEV (reference sequence). This CDR3 spans 13 amino acids. As DNA, the CDR3 is TGTGCCAGCTCTCCCAGACCATTGGCTGGATACACCTTC. It codes for CASSPRPLAGYTF.

The chain uses TRBV6-6 and TRBJ1-2; 7 bases align to TRBD1. From germline, CDR1 is MNHNY and CDR2 SVGAGI (reference sequence). This CDR3 spans 14 amino acids. The V and J ends lost 7 bases and 0 bases, in that order; junction bases with no gene match: 5. The CDR3 sequence: CASKEGQTNYGYTF. CDR3 nucleotide sequence: TGTGCCAGCAAAGAGGGACAGACTAACTATGGCTACACCTTC.

This clonotype was picked up many times. This rearrangement joins TRBV29-1 to TRBJ2-1, with a weak D call TRBD2 (6 bases). V lost 5 bases to trimming and J lost 3 bases, with 14 bases between them. The CDR3 consists of 14 residues. Germline assignment: CDR1 SQVTM and CDR2 ANQGSEA. In nucleotides, the CDR3 is TGCAGCGTTCTGCCCCAGGGAGGCTACAATGAGCAGTTCTTC. It is translated as CSVLPQGGYNEQFF.

This clonotype was observed a few times. The gene calls are TRBV15 and TRBJ2-2; D might be TRBD1 (6 bases). Germline assignment: CDR1 LNHNV and CDR2 YYDKDF (reference sequence). The V end lost 8 bases, the J end lost 5 bases, and 21 bases lay between the germline ends. There are 16 residues in the CDR3. Here the CDR3 DNA reads TGTGCCACCGACAGCGGCAAGGGGACAACTACCGGGGAGCTGTTTTTT. Translated: CATDSGKGTTTGELFF.

The rearrangement links TRBV2 to TRBJ1-2; 8 bases align to TRBD1. The germline V gene encodes CDR1 SNHLY and CDR2 FYNNEI. The junction had 11 bases not matched to a gene; V was cut back by 9 bases and J by 2 bases. This CDR3 is 15 amino acids long. The CDR3 here is CASDGQGHLNYGYTF. The CDR3 DNA sequence: TGTGCCAGTGACGGACAGGGACATTTAAACTATGGCTACACCTTC.

V is TRBV7-6 and J is TRBJ2-7; 8 bases line up with TRBD1. This CDR3 is 14 amino acids long. J lost 9 bases, V lost 5 bases, and 12 bases had no gene match. Germline lookup yields CDR1 SGHVS and CDR2 FNYEAQ. Written as DNA, the CDR3 is TGTGCCAGCAGCCCAGGGGGCGTCGGAAAGGTGCAGTACTTC. It codes for CASSPGGVGKVQYF.

V is TRBV10-3 and J is TRBJ2-1, with D perhaps matching TRBD1 (5 bases). Germline V gives CDR1 ENHRY, CDR2 SYGVKD. Trimming pared 2 bases from V and 12 bases from J, leaving 14 bases between. There are 13 residues in the CDR3. The CDR3 loop is CAISEDVSGMQFF. The CDR3 DNA reads as TGTGCCATCAGTGAGGACGTCTCAGGGATGCAGTTCTTC.